The 24 T cell receptor beta chains in this list originate from one sample, sequenced in a study of T cell repertoires in cytomegalovirus infection. Antigens of these TCRs are unknown. In TCRdb, the reads were re-called with MiXCR into one record per CDR3 protein. The sample holds roughly 990,000 distinct CDR3 sequences, 30% to 40% seen once. The sample here was cultured CD8+ T cells from PBMCs, taken from culture after CMV antigen stimulation. These receptors all come from a human donor in good health (CMV status not recorded). Some clones in this sample may be carry-over from other donors' samples.

The rearrangement links TRBV2 to TRBJ2-5; 10 bases fit TRBD1. The CDR3 totals 13 residues. Germline-derived CDR1 and CDR2 are SNHLY and FYNNEI. V was pared by 6 bases and J by 4 bases, with 2 bases of the junction left unmatched. CDR3 DNA: TGTGCCAGCAGGGGACAGGGGACAGAGACCCAGTACTTC. Encoded protein: CASRGQGTETQYF.

This clonotype was found a few times. The chain carries TRBV6-1 and TRBJ2-7, with D perhaps assigned TRBD1 or TRBD2 (5 bases each). CDR1 and CDR2 from the germline V gene are MNHNS and SASEGT. The CDR3 spans 15 residues. The ends were cut back, 6 bases at V and 2 bases at J, with 17 bases in the middle. The CDR3 region has the DNA TGTGCCAGCAGCGGTTTGGGGACGGACACCTACGAGCAGTACTTC. This gives the protein CASSGLGTDTYEQYF.

The J gene is TRBJ1-6, the V gene TRBV19, with a tentative D call TRBD1 (6 bases). V lost 4 bases and J 7 bases, leaving 20 bases between the germline ends. Germline-derived CDR1 and CDR2 are LNHDA and SQIVND (reference sequence). The CDR3 is 17 residues long. The CDR3 reads CASSTTSGRGVNSPLHF. The CDR3 nucleotides read TGTGCCAGTAGTACCACTTCCGGGAGGGGGGTAAATTCACCCCTCCACTTT.

V and J are TRBV6-2 or TRBV6-3 and TRBJ2-7; 13 bases are shared with TRBD2. V lost 4 bases and J lost 3; bases outside the gene matches: 6. The CDR3 has 16 residues. Germline CDR1 reads MNHEY; CDR2 reads SVGEGT. CDR3 sequence (DNA): TGTGCCAGCAGTTCAGAGACTAGCGGGGGGTTCTACGAGCAGTACGTC. Translated, it gives CASSSETSGGFYEQYV.

This chain joins TRBV9 and TRBJ2-7, with TRBD1 matching over 7 bases. The CDR3 has 13 amino acids. CDR1 and CDR2 (germline): SGDLS, YYNGEE. With 3 bases clipped from V and 5 bases from J, the junction kept 5 bases outside the gene matches. The CDR3 DNA sequence: TGTGCCAGCAGCGAGGGGGCGGAAAACGAGCAGTACGTC. Protein: CASSEGAENEQYV.

CDR3 nucleotide sequence: TGTGCCAGCAGTGCAATACAGGATTCTTCGTACGAGCAGTACTTC. Translation gives CASSAIQDSSYEQYF. This chain joins TRBV6-6 and TRBJ2-7, with a tentative D call TRBD1 (5 bases). The V end lost 5 bases, the J end lost 4 bases, and 18 bases lay between the germline ends. CDR1 is MNHNY, CDR2 SVGAGI, per germline (reference sequence). The CDR3 has 15 amino acids.

This clonotype was recorded many times. The rearrangement links TRBV5-5 to TRBJ1-5, with D tentatively TRBD1 (5 bases). The V and J ends lost 4 bases and 0 bases respectively, with 17 bases between them. This CDR3 is 17 amino acids long. Germline V gene sequence: CDR1 SGHKS, CDR2 YYEKEE (reference sequence). The CDR3 reads CASSVGPTPYSNQPQHF. CDR3 DNA sequence: TGTGCCAGCAGCGTGGGACCGACTCCGTATAGCAATCAGCCCCAGCATTTT.

V and J are TRBV5-8 and TRBJ2-2; 8 bases align to TRBD1. This CDR3 region has 16 residues. Unmatched junction bases numbered 14, after V lost 6 bases and J lost 7 bases. The V gene's germline CDR1 is SGHTS and CDR2 YDEGEE. DNA of the CDR3: TGTGCCAGCAACTTCCCGCAGGACAGGGAGATCGGGGAGCTGTTTTTT. Translating gives CASNFPQDREIGELFF.

This clonotype came up a few times. J is TRBJ2-1 and V is TRBV27, with D tentatively TRBD1 (5 bases). The V end lost 3 bases, the J end lost 4 bases, and 10 bases lay between the germline ends. The CDR3 runs to 14 residues. CDR1 is MNHEY, CDR2 SMNVEV, per germline (reference sequence). This CDR3 reads CASSFRQIYNEQFF. The CDR3 DNA reads as TGTGCCAGCAGTTTTCGACAGATATACAATGAGCAGTTCTTC.

The chain joins TRBV5-8 to TRBJ1-5; unclear D gene. Germline V gene lookup returns CDR1 SGHTS and CDR2 YDEGEE. Trimming pared 3 bases from V and 1 base from J, leaving 11 bases between. The CDR3 is 15 residues long. The CDR3 reads CASSSGMGSNQPQHF. The CDR3 region has the DNA TGTGCCAGCAGCTCCGGGATGGGAAGCAATCAGCCCCAGCATTTT.

The table lists this clonotype with a few counts. CDR3 bases: TGCGCCAGCAGCCAAGATCACAGGGGGGATTCACCCCTCCACTTT. As protein: CASSQDHRGDSPLHF. The V and J genes are TRBV4-1 and TRBJ1-6, with TRBD1 matching over 8 bases. V lost 0 bases, J lost 8 bases, and 3 bases stayed unmatched. Germline values: CDR1 MGHRA, CDR2 YSYEKL. The CDR3 extends over 15 amino acids.

The V and J genes are TRBV5-6 and TRBJ2-5; possibly TRBD1 or TRBD2 for D (6 bases each). The CDR3 is made up of 17 amino acids. The germline gives CDR1 SGHDT, CDR2 YYEEEE. Trimming took off 2 bases at V and 1 base at J, with 18 bases between the two ends. The CDR3 reads CASSFPTIGGLQETQYF. As DNA, the CDR3 is TGTGCCAGCAGCTTTCCCACCATAGGGGGGCTCCAAGAGACCCAGTACTTC. Full variable domain (rest looked up from reference TRBV5-6 and TRBJ2-5): DAGVTQSPTHLIKTRGQQVTLRCSPKSGHDTVSWYQQALGQGPQFIFQYYEEEERQRGNFPDRFSGHQFPNYSSELNVNALLLGDSALYLCASSFPTIGGLQETQYFGPGTRLLVL.

The chain combines TRBV19 with TRBJ1-1; D unresolved. V shed 9 bases and J shed 1 base, with 9 bases lying between them. The CDR3 is 12 amino acids. Germline assignment: CDR1 LNHDA and CDR2 SQIVND (reference sequence). CDR3 coding DNA: TGTGCCAGCTATGGCGGGAACACTGAAGCTTTCTTT. Its protein product is CASYGGNTEAFF. Filled out from reference TRBV19 and TRBJ1-1, the complete variable domain reads DGGITQSPKYLFRKEGQNVTLSCEQNLNHDAMYWYRQDPGQGLRLIYYSQIVNDFQKGDIAEGYSVSREKKESFPLTVTSAQKNPTAFYLCASYGGNTEAFFGQGTRLTVV.

The V and J genes are TRBV20-1 and TRBJ2-5, with 7 bases fitting TRBD2. The CDR3 has 18 amino acids. CDR1 and CDR2 (germline): DFQATT, SNEGSKA (reference sequence). Trimming removed 0 bases from V and 2 bases from J; junction bases left unmatched: 15. The CDR3 loop reads CSARDQRTRWVTQETQYF. CDR3 sequence (DNA): TGCAGTGCTAGAGATCAGAGGACTAGATGGGTGACACAAGAGACCCAGTACTTC.

As regards this clonotype: The junction departs from germline at one end; a sequencing error may be responsible. The chain combines TRBV2 with TRBJ1-2, with D unclear. This CDR3 comprises 11 residues. Germline assignment: CDR1 SNHLY and CDR2 FYNNEI. The CDR3 spells CANSDIIGYTF. As DNA, the CDR3 is TGTGCCAACAGTGATATTATTGGCTACACCTTC.

The rearrangement joins TRBV7-8 to TRBJ2-2; possible D gene TRBD2, 5 bases. Germline V gene data show CDR1 as SGHVS and CDR2 as FQNEAQ. The CDR3 covers 17 residues. The V end was cut by 1 base, the J end by 0 bases, with 12 bases between. CDR3: CASSLGPRVTNTGELFF. The CDR3 bases are TGTGCCAGCAGCTTAGGGCCGCGGGTTACGAACACCGGGGAGCTGTTTTTT.

V is TRBV6-8 and J is TRBJ2-5; 10 bases line up with TRBD2. Germline CDR1 and CDR2: MNHGY and SAAAGT. There are 16 residues in the CDR3. Germline trimming cut 7 bases from V and 1 base from J; bases unmatched to any gene: 9. This chain's CDR3 is CASKEFSGGSQETQYF. Here the CDR3 DNA reads TGTGCCAGCAAGGAATTTAGCGGGGGGAGCCAAGAGACCCAGTACTTC.

This clonotype was observed a handful of times. The V gene is TRBV4-1, the J gene TRBJ2-3, with a tentative D call TRBD2 (5 bases). The CDR3 is made up of 16 amino acids. The V gene's germline CDR1 is MGHRA and CDR2 YSYEKL. With 0 bases removed from V and 0 bases from J, the gap between germline ends came to 10 bases. CDR3 sequence (DNA): TGCGCCAGCAGCCAAGAATCAGCGGCTAGCACAGATACGCAGTATTTT. Residues: CASSQESAASTDTQYF.

This clonotype came up a few times. The chain uses TRBV24-1 and TRBJ1-5; D is uncertain. Germline assignment: CDR1 KGHDR and CDR2 SFDVKD. V gave up 3 bases and J gave up 7 bases, with 15 bases separating them. This CDR3 comprises 15 residues. The CDR3 DNA is TGTGCCACCAGTGATAACTCCCCAAGGGAACAGCCCCAGCATTTT. Protein sequence: CATSDNSPREQPQHF.

The chain links TRBV19 to TRBJ1-1, with D unresolved. The CDR3 length is 13 residues. V was shortened by 3 bases and J by 4 bases, with 9 bases between the two germline ends. Germline values: CDR1 LNHDA, CDR2 SQIVND (reference sequence). CDR3 sequence (DNA): TGTGCCAGTAGTATTTTCAGGAGCACTGAAGCTTTCTTT. Amino acid sequence: CASSIFRSTEAFF.

The rearrangement links TRBV7-2 to TRBJ1-5; D is perhaps TRBD1 (6 bases). The CDR3 loop spans 16 amino acids. V shed 0 bases and J shed 6 bases, with 15 bases lying between them. CDR1 is SGHTA, CDR2 FQGNSA, per germline. The DNA of the CDR3 is TGTGCCAGCAGCTTAGCGGGGGGCCCGGGGGGTCAGCCCCAGCATTTT. This translates into CASSLAGGPGGQPQHF.

About this clonotype: One junction end disagrees with the germline gene, perhaps due to a read error. The chain recombines TRBV5-8 with TRBJ2-1, with D hard to call. Germline CDR1 is SGHTS and CDR2 is YDEGEE. The CDR3 extends over 15 amino acids. The CDR3, as DNA: TGTGCCAGCGGCTTGGGTCCCCCCTCCTACAATGAGCAGTTCTTC. Its protein product is CASGLGPPSYNEQFF.

The chain recombines TRBV5-1 with TRBJ2-7; possible D gene TRBD2, 5 bases. Per germline, CDR1 SGHRS and CDR2 YFSETQ. Deletions cut 6 bases from V and 8 bases from J, with 21 bases between. The CDR3 length is 14 residues. The CDR3 DNA reads TGCGCCAGCAACGGTCCGGGGTCTTCTTACAAGCAGTACTTC. It translates to CASNGPGSSYKQYF.

V usage is TRBV27 and J usage is TRBJ1-1; 10 nucleotides align to TRBD1. Trimming at V came to 6 bases and at J to 5 bases, leaving 6 bases not matched to a gene. The CDR3 has 14 amino acids. Germline-derived CDR1 and CDR2 are MNHEY and SMNVEV (reference sequence). The CDR3 bases are TGTGCCAGCAGCGCGGGACAGGGGTTAACTGAAGCTTTCTTT. It codes for CASSAGQGLTEAFF.